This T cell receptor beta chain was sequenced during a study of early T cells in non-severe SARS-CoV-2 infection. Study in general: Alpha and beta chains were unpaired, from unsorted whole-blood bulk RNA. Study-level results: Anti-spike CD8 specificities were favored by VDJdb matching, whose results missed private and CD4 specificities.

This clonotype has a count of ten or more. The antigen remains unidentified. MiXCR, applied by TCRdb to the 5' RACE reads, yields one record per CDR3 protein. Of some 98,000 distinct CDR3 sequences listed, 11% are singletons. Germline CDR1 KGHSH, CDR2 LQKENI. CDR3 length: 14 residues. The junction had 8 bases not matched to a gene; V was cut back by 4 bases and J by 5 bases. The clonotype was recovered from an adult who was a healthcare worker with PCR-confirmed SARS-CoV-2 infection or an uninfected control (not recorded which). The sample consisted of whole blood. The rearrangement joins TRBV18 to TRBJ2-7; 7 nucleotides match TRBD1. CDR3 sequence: CASSLKTGPDEQYF. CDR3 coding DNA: TGTGCCAGCTCACTTAAGACAGGGCCGGACGAGCAGTACTTC.